This TCR beta chain is drawn from a study of T cell repertoires in cytomegalovirus infection. Via MiXCR, TCRdb re-called the reads, giving one row per CDR3 protein. The table records fewer than 300,000 distinct CDR3 sequences, roughly 26% of them present only once. This clonotype came up a few times. Its antigen is not known. The study's findings and limits: What dominated the ex vivo response were HLA-C-restricted CMV-specific TCR beta clonotypes.

Trimming left V 2 bases short and J 6 bases short, with 17 bases between. The CDR3 runs to 16 residues. CDR1 is SEHNR, CDR2 FQNEAQ, per germline (reference sequence). The rearrangement uses TRBV7-9 and TRBJ2-1, with D tentatively TRBD2 (5 bases). The sample comprised PBMCs. The source is a human donor in good health (CMV status not recorded). Some clones in this sample may be carry-over from other donors' samples. CDR3 DNA sequence: TGTGCCAGCAGCTTAATTCCTAGCCTCGTAACCAATGAGCAGTTCTTC. Its protein product is CASSLIPSLVTNEQFF. Complete variable domain (other parts from reference TRBV7-9 and TRBJ2-1): DTGVSQNPRHKITKRGQNVTFRCDPISEHNRLYWYRQTLGQGPEFLTYFQNEAQLEKSRLLSDRFSAERPKGSFSTLEIQRTEQGDSAMYLCASSLIPSLVTNEQFFGPGTRLTVL.